One and the same sample provided the 27 T cell receptor beta chains below, sequenced in a study of blood T cell repertoires in COVID-19. Assay: immunoSEQ multiplex PCR; the TCRdb copy retains only in-frame clones and omits some. The repertoire includes under 100,000 clones, under 85% of them detected once, and approximately 3% sits in the top ten. Specimen: peripheral blood. These receptor sequences come from an elderly woman with COVID-19, enrolled during active disease.

CDR3 nucleotides: TGTGCCAGTAGAGGGCTAGCGGGGCGCTCTAGCACAGATACGCAGTATTTT. The encoded protein is CASRGLAGRSSTDTQYF. J is TRBJ2-3 and V is TRBV19; 9 nucleotides align to TRBD2. With V trimmed by 6 bases and J by 0 bases, 10 bases remained unmatched. Germline V gives CDR1 LNHDA, CDR2 SQIVND (reference sequence). The CDR3 totals 17 residues.

The chain carries TRBV1 and TRBJ1-2. TRBV1 has pseudogene status. This CDR3 is built from 15 residues. The CDR3 here is CTSSQDGVRRGGYTF. CDR3 in DNA: TGCACCAGCAGCCAAGACGGTGTGAGGCGGGGTGGCTACACCTTC.

The rearrangement joins TRBV12-5 to TRBJ2-7, with a tentative D call TRBD2 (5 bases). This CDR3 has 14 amino acids. Germline lookup yields CDR1 LGHNT and CDR2 FRNRAP. Trimming shortened V by 4 bases and J by 1 base, and 11 bases separated the two germline ends. The CDR3, as DNA: TGTGCTAGTGGTTGGGGAGCAACTTCCTACGAGCAGTACTTC. As protein: CASGWGATSYEQYF.

In this sample, this clone turned up a few times. The chain employs TRBV27 and TRBJ2-7, with TRBD2 identical over 11 bases. Looked up from germline, CDR1 is MNHEY and CDR2 is SMNVEV (reference sequence). The CDR3 is made up of 15 amino acids. V was clipped by 6 bases and J by 0 bases; unmatched bases: 4. The CDR3 DNA sequence: TGTGCCAGCAGAGTTACTAGCGGGAGCTCCTACGAGCAGTACTTC. This translates into CASRVTSGSSYEQYF.

The chain is built from TRBV5-6 and TRBJ2-7; D gene ambiguous. V was trimmed by 7 bases and J by 3 bases, leaving 20 bases between them. The CDR3 runs 15 residues. Germline lookup yields CDR1 SGHDT and CDR2 YYEEEE. This chain's CDR3 is CASSPARTRLYEQYF. The CDR3, as DNA: TGTGCCAGCTCACCCGCGCGAACCCGTCTCTACGAGCAGTACTTC.

The CDR3 sequence: CASSQGAADSPLHF. The CDR3 DNA sequence: TGTGCCAGCAGCCAAGGTGCGGCCGATTCACCCCTCCACTTT. The chain recombines TRBV14 with TRBJ1-6; no clear D gene. Germline V gene sequence: CDR1 SGHDN, CDR2 FVKESK. The ends were cut back, 1 base at V and 8 bases at J, with 9 bases in the middle. CDR3 length equals 14 residues.

The gene calls are TRBV19 and TRBJ2-3; TRBD2 might be the D (6 bases). Germline-derived CDR1 and CDR2 are LNHDA and SQIVND (reference sequence). The CDR3 is made up of 14 amino acids. The V gene lost 4 bases and the J gene lost 2 bases, with 10 bases spanning the gap. CDR3 bases: TGTGCCAGTAGTAACGGACTACTCACAGATACGCAGTATTTT. Translated, it gives CASSNGLLTDTQYF.

This clone was observed a few times. The chain joins TRBV4-1 to TRBJ1-1; a possible D gene is TRBD1 (6 bases). V was shortened by 0 bases and J by 10 bases, with 15 bases between the two germline ends. Germline loops: CDR1 MGHRA, CDR2 YSYEKL. The CDR3 length is 14 residues. The CDR3 bases are TGCGCCAGCAGCCAAGACCGGGACACCGTCGGAGCTTTCTTT. Translating it yields CASSQDRDTVGAFF.

The chain links TRBV10-1 to TRBJ1-1, with a tentative D call TRBD1 (5 bases). CDR3 size: 13 residues. V lost 4 bases, J lost 1 base, and 7 bases lay in between. The germline V gene has CDR1 WNHNN and CDR2 SYGVQD (reference sequence). The CDR3 bases are TGCGCCAGCAGTGGACAGACGAACACTGAAGCTTTCTTT. Amino acids: CASSGQTNTEAFF.

The chain combines TRBV5-1 with TRBJ2-2; the D gene is possibly TRBD1 (6 bases). Looked up from germline, CDR1 is SGHRS and CDR2 is YFSETQ. Trimming removed 4 bases from V and 4 bases from J, with 14 bases in between. The CDR3 runs to 15 residues. The DNA for the CDR3 is TGCGCCAGCAGCCTGGGACAAGAGGGCACCGGGGAGCTGTTTTTT. Its protein is CASSLGQEGTGELFF. Based on the CDR3 plus reference TRBV5-1 and TRBJ2-2, the full variable domain is KAGVTQTPRYLIKTRGQQVTLSCSPISGHRSVSWYQQTPGQGLQFLFEYFSETQRNKGNFPGRFSGRQFSNSRSEMNVSTLELGDSALYLCASSLGQEGTGELFFGEGSRLTVL.

The V gene is TRBV19, the J gene TRBJ2-3; 9 bases match TRBD2. Germline lookup yields CDR1 LNHDA and CDR2 SQIVND (reference sequence). V dropped 6 bases and J dropped 8; count of bases not matched to a gene: 9. This CDR3 is built from 14 residues. CDR3 amino acids: CASRASGAPGTQYF. CDR3 nucleotide sequence: TGTGCCAGTAGGGCTAGCGGGGCCCCAGGTACGCAGTATTTT.

This chain uses TRBV24-1 with TRBJ1-2; no clear D gene. The CDR3 sequence is 14 residues long. Trimming removed 3 bases at V and 4 bases at J, with 11 bases between. The germline CDR1 and CDR2 sequences are KGHDR and SFDVKD. The CDR3: CATSDPTTSYGYTF. In DNA, the CDR3 is TGTGCCACCAGTGATCCTACAACTAGCTATGGCTACACCTTC.

The rearrangement uses TRBV27 and TRBJ2-2, with 13 nucleotides matching TRBD2. V trimming: 4 bases; J trimming: 1 base; junction bases outside the gene matches: 6. CDR3 length: 18 amino acids. CDR1 and CDR2 (germline): MNHEY, SMNVEV (reference sequence). CDR3 residues: CASSSGLAGEGNTGELFF. Written as DNA, the CDR3 is TGTGCCAGCAGTTCCGGACTAGCGGGAGAGGGGAACACCGGGGAGCTGTTTTTT.

This sequence joins TRBV11-2 and TRBJ1-2, with D possibly matching TRBD1 (5 bases). This CDR3 has 17 amino acids. Germline V gene sequence: CDR1 SGHAT, CDR2 FQNNGV. Deletions cut 6 bases from V and 4 bases from J, with 24 bases between. This CDR3 is CASSLWGGTTASYGYTF. The CDR3 coding sequence is TGTGCCAGCAGTTTATGGGGAGGGACGACTGCCTCCTATGGCTACACCTTC.

The table lists this clone with a few counts. The chain has TRBV5-6 and TRBJ1-2; D uncertain. CDR3 length: 15 residues. V was trimmed by 4 bases and J by 0 bases, leaving 13 bases between them. The germline V gene encodes CDR1 SGHDT and CDR2 YYEEEE. The CDR3 loop is CASSPGSPANYGYTF. In DNA, the CDR3 is TGTGCCAGCAGCCCCGGGTCACCCGCTAACTATGGCTACACCTTC.

The chain has TRBV9 and TRBJ1-6; D is uncertain. Trimming left V 4 bases short and J 1 base short, with 9 bases between. The CDR3 has 15 amino acids. CDR1 and CDR2 from the germline V gene are SGDLS and YYNGEE. The CDR3 here is CASSPPGSYNSPLHF. In DNA, the CDR3 is TGTGCCAGCAGCCCCCCCGGTTCCTATAATTCACCCCTCCACTTT.

The chain joins TRBV7-3 to TRBJ2-2; TRBD2 agrees at 8 bases. Per germline, CDR1 SGHTA and CDR2 FQGTGA. The ends lost 5 bases at V and 5 bases at J; junction bases unmatched: 7. The CDR3 is made up of 15 amino acids. CDR3 protein: CASSRGLASTGELFF. The CDR3 bases are TGTGCCAGCAGCCGAGGACTAGCTTCTACCGGGGAGCTGTTTTTT.

This chain joins TRBV28 and TRBJ2-2, with 9 positions matching TRBD2. Germline V gene sequence: CDR1 MDHEN, CDR2 SYDVKM. Unmatched junction bases numbered 17, after V lost 8 bases and J lost 4 bases. This CDR3 comprises 18 residues. The chain's CDR3 is CASGGGAGGPRGTGELFF. The CDR3, as DNA: TGTGCCAGCGGCGGCGGGGCGGGAGGGCCGCGCGGCACCGGGGAGCTGTTTTTT.

The chain is built from TRBV25-1 and TRBJ2-7, with D possibly being TRBD2 (6 bases). The CDR3 covers 14 residues. Germline loops: CDR1 MGHDK, CDR2 SYGVNS. The V and J ends lost 2 bases and 1 base respectively, with 9 bases between them. CDR3 in DNA: TGTGCCAGCAGTGAAGGAGGGCCTTCCTACGAGCAGTACTTC. Its translation is CASSEGGPSYEQYF.

The chain employs TRBV30 and TRBJ2-6; D is possibly TRBD2 (5 bases). There are 17 residues in the CDR3. Trimming took 7 bases from V and 2 from J, leaving 21 bases between them. Germline V lookup: CDR1 GTSNPN, CDR2 SVGIG (reference sequence). CDR3 nucleotide sequence: TGTGCCTCACCGAAATTTTCGGACTTAGCTGGGGCCAACGTCCTGACTTTC. It is translated as CASPKFSDLAGANVLTF. The full variable domain, its missing parts supplied by reference TRBV30 and TRBJ2-6, is SQTIHQWPATLVQPVGSPLSLECTVEGTSNPNLYWYRQAAGRGLQLLFYSVGIGQISSEVPQNLSASRPQDRQFILSSKKLLLSDSGFYLCASPKFSDLAGANVLTFGAGSRLTVL.

V is TRBV11-2 and J is TRBJ2-5; D is ambiguous. The length of the CDR3 is 13 residues. Trimming stripped 2 bases from V and 2 bases from J, with 6 bases between. The germline V gene encodes CDR1 SGHAT and CDR2 FQNNGV. The CDR3, as DNA: TGTGCCAGCAGCTTACTAGGACAAGAGACCCAGTACTTC. This sequence encodes CASSLLGQETQYF.

The chain uses TRBV7-3 and TRBJ1-4; TRBD1 aligns across 8 bases. From germline, CDR1 is SGHTA and CDR2 FQGTGA. Unmatched junction bases numbered 6, after V lost 1 base and J lost 8 bases. CDR3 length equals 15 residues. The chain's CDR3 is CASSLSGQGFEKLFF. CDR3 DNA sequence: TGTGCCAGCAGCTTAAGTGGACAGGGATTCGAAAAACTGTTTTTT.

This chain links TRBV7-9 with TRBJ2-7, with 9 bases identical to TRBD1. The CDR3 contains 11 residues. The germline V gene has CDR1 SEHNR and CDR2 FQNEAQ (reference sequence). V shed 5 bases and J 7 bases; nucleotides not matched to a gene: 0. CDR3 DNA: TGTGCCAGCAGCGACAGGGGGGAGCAGTACTTC. Protein: CASSDRGEQYF.

V and J are TRBV19 and TRBJ1-6; TRBD1 matches at 10 bases. The V segment lost 5 bases and the J segment 8 bases; nucleotides outside the gene matches: 9. Germline V lookup: CDR1 LNHDA, CDR2 SQIVND (reference sequence). CDR3 length: 16 amino acids. The CDR3 here is CASSPGTGVWYSPLHF. As DNA, the CDR3 is TGTGCCAGTAGTCCGGGGACAGGGGTTTGGTATTCACCCCTCCACTTT. Full variable domain (rest looked up from reference TRBV19 and TRBJ1-6): DGGITQSPKYLFRKEGQNVTLSCEQNLNHDAMYWYRQDPGQGLRLIYYSQIVNDFQKGDIAEGYSVSREKKESFPLTVTSAQKNPTAFYLCASSPGTGVWYSPLHFGNGTRLTVT.

J is TRBJ1-2 and V is TRBV29-1, with a possible D match to TRBD1 (6 bases). V lost 6 bases and J lost 8, with 16 bases in between. The CDR3 runs to 12 residues. Germline lookup yields CDR1 SQVTM and CDR2 ANQGSEA. CDR3 region: CSVGATGRGYTF. CDR3 DNA: TGCAGCGTCGGGGCCACAGGGCGGGGCTACACCTTC.

The CDR3 bases are TGTGCCAGCAGTTCTCCGGGGAACACTGAAGCTTTCTTT. It codes for CASSSPGNTEAFF. The chain employs TRBV6-6 and TRBJ1-1; D is unresolved. Germline CDR1 reads MNHNY; CDR2 reads SVGAGI (reference sequence). This CDR3 comprises 13 residues. Trimming took 4 bases from V and 1 from J, leaving 7 bases between them.

V gene TRBV7-8 combines with J gene TRBJ2-2, with 9 bases fitting TRBD1. Unmatched junction bases numbered 13, after V lost 3 bases and J lost 5 bases. This CDR3 has 18 residues. Germline V CDR1 and CDR2: SGHVS, FQNEAQ. This CDR3 reads CASSFNTGGTYKTGELFF. The CDR3 bases are TGTGCCAGCAGCTTTAATACAGGGGGCACATATAAAACCGGGGAGCTGTTTTTT.